The 32 T cell receptor beta chains given below trace back to one sample, sequenced in a study of T cells after yellow fever vaccination. From the 5' RACE reads, TCRdb called clonotypes with MiXCR, one entry per CDR3 protein. This table has hundreds of thousands of distinct CDR3 sequences, roughly 12% appearing once. Sequences were derived from PBMCs, sampled on the day of the yellow fever booster vaccination. These receptors originate from a man aged 25-45 years who received the YFV17D yellow fever vaccine.

This clonotype appeared a few times. J is TRBJ2-7 and V is TRBV27; D is possibly TRBD1 or TRBD2 (6 bases each). CDR1 is MNHEY and CDR2 is SMNVEV in the germline V gene (reference sequence). This CDR3 region has 14 residues. The V end lost 2 bases, the J end lost 5 bases, and 13 bases lay between the germline ends. In DNA, the CDR3 is TGTGCCAGCAGTTTAGGGATAGGGGGGAACGAGCAGTACTTC. It specifies CASSLGIGGNEQYF.

V gene TRBV20-1 combines with J gene TRBJ2-5, with D maybe TRBD2 (5 bases). The germline V and J ends were trimmed by 0 bases and 5 bases, with 22 bases remaining between them. Germline V gene lookup returns CDR1 DFQATT and CDR2 SNEGSKA (reference sequence). This CDR3 comprises 17 residues. CDR3 nucleotides: TGCAGTGCTAGAGATCCTCTTTTAGTAACTAGACGTGAGACCCAGTACTTC. Its translation: CSARDPLLVTRRETQYF.

This sequence joins TRBV20-1 and TRBJ2-1; 11 positions agree with TRBD2. J was trimmed by 0 bases and V by 0 bases; bases with no gene match: 4. The CDR3 runs to 17 residues. Germline assignment: CDR1 DFQATT and CDR2 SNEGSKA (reference sequence). DNA of the CDR3: TGCAGTGCTAGAGATGTAGCGGGAGGGAGCTCCTACAATGAGCAGTTCTTC. As protein: CSARDVAGGSSYNEQFF.

The genes are TRBV18 and TRBJ2-1; D might be TRBD1 or TRBD2, each matching 5 bases. This CDR3 spans 12 amino acids. The germline V gene encodes CDR1 KGHSH and CDR2 LQKENI. V was clipped by 6 bases and J by 13 bases, with 16 bases between them. CDR3 amino acids: CASSVGDPLQFF. The CDR3 DNA follows: TGTGCCAGCTCGGTGGGGGACCCCCTTCAGTTCTTC. The complete variable domain, with remaining parts taken from reference TRBV18 and TRBJ2-1, reads NAGVMQNPRHLVRRRGQEARLRCSPMKGHSHVYWYRQLPEEGLKFMVYLQKENIIDESGMPKERFSAEFPKEGPSILRIQQVVRGDSAAYFCASSVGDPLQFFGPGTRLTVL.

This clonotype has ten or more counts. The chain carries TRBV29-1 and TRBJ2-7; D could derive from TRBD1 or TRBD2 (5 bases each). CDR1 is SQVTM and CDR2 is ANQGSEA in the germline V gene. The CDR3 is made up of 12 amino acids. Trimming stripped 8 bases from V and 2 bases from J, with 13 bases between. CDR3 protein: CSFRDGAYEQYF. As DNA, the CDR3 is TGCAGCTTCAGGGACGGAGCCTACGAGCAGTACTTC.

This clonotype was counted between two and nine times. This sequence joins TRBV19 and TRBJ2-7; perhaps TRBD1 as D (6 bases). CDR3 length: 14 residues. Deletions cut 3 bases from V and 1 base from J, with 10 bases between. Germline CDR1 is LNHDA and CDR2 is SQIVND (reference sequence). CDR3 residues: CASSITGPSYEQYF. As DNA, the CDR3 is TGTGCCAGTAGTATCACAGGGCCTTCCTACGAGCAGTACTTC.

V is TRBV28 and J is TRBJ2-3; 8 positions agree with TRBD2. V lost 5 bases to trimming and J lost 6 bases; unmatched junction nucleotides: 13. CDR1 is MDHEN, CDR2 SYDVKM, per germline. The CDR3 length is 16 residues. The DNA for the CDR3 is TGTGCCAGCAGTCCACTCGCCGGGAGGGACTCGGATACGCAGTATTTT. Encoded protein: CASSPLAGRDSDTQYF.

This clonotype was detected ten times or more. This chain links TRBV7-9 with TRBJ2-2; D is unresolved. The CDR3 runs to 13 residues. CDR1 SEHNR and CDR2 FQNEAQ come from the germline V gene (reference sequence). With 5 bases removed from V and 2 bases from J, the gap between germline ends came to 6 bases. The CDR3 region has the DNA TGTGCCAGCAGCCCCTTAAACACCGGGGAGCTGTTTTTT. This translates into CASSPLNTGELFF.

This clonotype was picked up a small number of times. This rearrangement joins TRBV12-3 or TRBV12-4 to TRBJ1-3, with D unresolved. The CDR3 consists of 12 residues. V dropped 6 bases and J dropped 2 bases, with 5 bases sitting between them. The CDR3 DNA reads as TGTGCCAGCAGATCTACTGGAAACACCATATATTTT. Its translation: CASRSTGNTIYF.

This clonotype was detected a few times. The CDR3 nucleotides are TGTGCCACCAGCAAAGCTAGGGACACCGGGGAGCTGTTTTTT. Protein sequence: CATSKARDTGELFF. V usage is TRBV15 and J usage is TRBJ2-2; D remains ambiguous. Trimming stripped 4 bases from V and 3 bases from J, with 9 bases between. The CDR3 runs to 14 residues. Germline CDR1 reads LNHNV; CDR2 reads YYDKDF (reference sequence).

At least ten counts were recorded for this clonotype. The J gene is TRBJ2-5, the V gene TRBV2; 9 nucleotides align to TRBD2. Per the germline V gene, CDR1 is SNHLY and CDR2 is FYNNEI. V dropped 10 bases and J dropped 5; count of bases not matched to a gene: 5. The CDR3 is 12 residues long. The CDR3 nucleotides read TGTGCCACCAGCGGACTAGCGGAGACCCAGTACTTC. The encoded protein is CATSGLAETQYF.

This clonotype was detected only a few times. J is TRBJ2-7 and V is TRBV6-5; D may be TRBD2 (6 bases). The germline V gene encodes CDR1 MNHEY and CDR2 SVGAGI. The V end was cut by 2 bases, the J end by 7 bases, with 12 bases between. This CDR3 comprises 13 residues. The CDR3 is CASSYGWRGEQYF. CDR3 nucleotide sequence: TGTGCCAGCAGTTACGGCTGGAGGGGTGAGCAGTACTTC.

This clonotype was observed a few times. V gene TRBV4-3 combines with J gene TRBJ2-3; D possibly corresponds to TRBD1 (7 bases). Germline CDR1 LGHNA, CDR2 YSLEER. The CDR3 has 14 residues. V lost 2 bases to trimming and J lost 5 bases, with 11 bases between them. CDR3 coding DNA: TGCGCCAGCAGCCAACAGGGGGGTGGAGATACGCAGTATTTT. Translated: CASSQQGGGDTQYF.

This clonotype occurred a few times. The chain couples TRBV12-3 or TRBV12-4 to TRBJ2-2; D gene unclear. The CDR3 covers 14 residues. Trimming stripped 1 base from V and 7 bases from J, with 10 bases between. The CDR3 DNA reads TGTGCCAGCAGTTTAGGTGCGAACCGCGGGGAGCTGTTTTTT. This translates into CASSLGANRGELFF.

In its sample, this clonotype was seen many times. J is TRBJ1-6 and V is TRBV6-5, with D possibly being TRBD1 (6 bases). Trimming pared 8 bases from V and 5 bases from J, leaving 13 bases between. The CDR3 spans 14 residues. Per germline, CDR1 MNHEY and CDR2 SVGAGI. The CDR3: CASGSTGDNSPLHF. The CDR3, as DNA: TGTGCCAGCGGTTCGACAGGCGATAATTCACCCCTCCACTTT.

The rearrangement uses TRBV5-1 and TRBJ2-1, with 9 bases that match TRBD2. Looked up from germline, CDR1 is SGHRS and CDR2 is YFSETQ. The CDR3 has 16 residues. V trimming: 0 bases; J trimming: 4 bases; junction bases outside the gene matches: 5. The chain's CDR3 is CASSLAASGNYNEQFF. The CDR3 DNA sequence: TGCGCCAGCAGCTTGGCGGCTAGCGGGAATTACAATGAGCAGTTCTTC.

The chain links TRBV19 to TRBJ2-6, with 8 positions matching TRBD2. The V gene end was trimmed by 3 bases and the J gene end by 2 bases; junction bases not matched to a gene: 0. Looked up from germline, CDR1 is LNHDA and CDR2 is SQIVND (reference sequence). This CDR3 has 15 amino acids. DNA of the CDR3: TGTGCCAGTAGTATCGGGGGGGCTGGGGCCAACGTCCTGACTTTC. Translating it yields CASSIGGAGANVLTF.

This clonotype was counted a few times. The chain combines TRBV6-5 with TRBJ2-1; the match to TRBD1 covers 7 bases. Germline loops: CDR1 MNHEY, CDR2 SVGAGI. J lost 9 bases, V lost 4 bases, and 12 bases had no gene match. This CDR3 has 15 amino acids. The CDR3 coding sequence is TGTGCCAGCAGTTTCCCTGACAGGGTAGGGGGTGAGCAGTTCTTC. Translated, it gives CASSFPDRVGGEQFF.

This clonotype was counted between two and nine times. The chain carries TRBV7-2 and TRBJ2-7; D might be TRBD1 (6 bases). The CDR3 has 15 amino acids. V was pared by 3 bases and J by 2 bases, with 14 bases between. CDR1 is SGHTA and CDR2 is FQGNSA in the germline V gene. The CDR3 here is CASSFGQLKAYEQYF. CDR3 sequence (DNA): TGTGCCAGCAGCTTCGGACAGCTTAAAGCCTACGAGCAGTACTTC. Using reference TRBV7-2 and TRBJ2-7 for the parts outside the CDR3, the full variable domain is GAGVSQSPSNKVTEKGKDVELRCDPISGHTALYWYRQSLGQGLEFLIYFQGNSAPDKSGLPSDRFSAERTGGSVSTLTIQRTQQEDSAVYLCASSFGQLKAYEQYFGPGTRLTVT.

Here the CDR3 reads CASRGLAGGPSYEQFF. The CDR3 bases are TGTGCCAGCAGGGGACTAGCGGGAGGGCCTAGCTATGAGCAGTTCTTC. The gene calls are TRBV11-2 and TRBJ2-1, with 16 bases that match TRBD2. This CDR3 has 16 amino acids. The V gene end was trimmed by 6 bases and the J gene end by 8 bases; junction bases not matched to a gene: 7. Germline CDR1 and CDR2: SGHAT and FQNNGV.

The CDR3, as DNA: TGTGCCAGCTCAACAACCCCAGGGGGCAGTGAGCAGTTCTTC. Its translation: CASSTTPGGSEQFF. The genes are TRBV18 and TRBJ2-1; 8 bases map to TRBD1. The CDR3 consists of 14 residues. V lost 5 bases, J lost 9 bases, and 9 bases stayed unmatched. Per the germline V gene, CDR1 is KGHSH and CDR2 is LQKENI.

V usage is TRBV7-8 and J usage is TRBJ2-1; 8 bases line up with TRBD2. Germline V gene data show CDR1 as SGHVS and CDR2 as FQNEAQ. The CDR3 covers 14 residues. J gave up 7 bases and V 5 bases, and 7 bases lay outside the gene matches. CDR3 loop: CASSTDGGGNEQFF. The CDR3 DNA sequence: TGTGCCAGCAGCACAGACGGGGGGGGGAATGAGCAGTTCTTC.

There are a few counts of this clonotype. CDR3 residues: CASSQRATTGETQYF. The CDR3 coding sequence is TGTGCCAGCAGTCAAAGGGCCACTACGGGAGAGACCCAGTACTTC. The rearrangement uses TRBV12-3 or TRBV12-4 and TRBJ2-5; D unresolved. The CDR3 runs 15 residues. V lost 5 bases and J 4 bases, leaving 17 bases between the germline ends.

This clonotype showed up just a few times. The rearrangement links TRBV7-2 to TRBJ2-5; the D gene is possibly TRBD2 (6 bases). Trimming shortened V by 9 bases and J by 2 bases, and 19 bases separated the two germline ends. Looked up from germline, CDR1 is SGHTA and CDR2 is FQGNSA. The CDR3 contains 15 residues. The DNA for the CDR3 is TGTGCCAGAAGCCGAGGAGGGGCGGGACAAGAGACCCAGTACTTC. It translates to CARSRGGAGQETQYF.

This clonotype was found a few times. The chain is built from TRBV7-2 and TRBJ2-1, with TRBD2 identical over 13 bases. J was trimmed by 10 bases and V by 5 bases; bases with no gene match: 5. Looked up from germline, CDR1 is SGHTA and CDR2 is FQGNSA. This CDR3 comprises 14 residues. The CDR3 region is CASSRTSGGAEQFF. The CDR3 nucleotides are TGTGCCAGCAGCCGGACTAGCGGGGGCGCAGAGCAGTTCTTC. Filled out from reference TRBV7-2 and TRBJ2-1, the complete variable domain reads GAGVSQSPSNKVTEKGKDVELRCDPISGHTALYWYRQSLGQGLEFLIYFQGNSAPDKSGLPSDRFSAERTGGSVSTLTIQRTQQEDSAVYLCASSRTSGGAEQFFGPGTRLTVL.

This clonotype has a handful of counts. The CDR3 coding sequence is TGCAGTGCTAGTATAGCGGGAGGATTACGCTACGAGCAGTACTTC. The encoded protein is CSASIAGGLRYEQYF. The chain carries TRBV20-1 and TRBJ2-7, with 10 bases aligning to TRBD2. Germline V gene lookup returns CDR1 DFQATT and CDR2 SNEGSKA (reference sequence). There are 15 residues in the CDR3. The V and J ends lost 3 bases and 3 bases, in that order; junction bases with no gene match: 8.

The V gene is TRBV19, the J gene TRBJ2-1, with TRBD2 matching 12 bases. The length of the CDR3 is 16 residues. V dropped 1 base and J dropped 8; count of bases not matched to a gene: 6. Germline lookup yields CDR1 LNHDA and CDR2 SQIVND (reference sequence). The CDR3 loop reads CASSIGLAGGPYEQFF. Written as DNA, the CDR3 is TGTGCCAGTAGTATAGGTCTAGCGGGAGGGCCCTATGAGCAGTTCTTC.

At least ten counts were recorded for this clonotype. The chain couples TRBV18 to TRBJ2-5, with TRBD1 identical over 7 bases. Trimming at V came to 6 bases and at J to 4 bases, leaving 5 bases not matched to a gene. Germline values: CDR1 KGHSH, CDR2 LQKENI. This CDR3 has 13 amino acids. The CDR3 DNA sequence: TGTGCCAGCTCCCAGGGGGTTGGAGAGACCCAGTACTTC. It translates to CASSQGVGETQYF.

V gene TRBV7-2 combines with J gene TRBJ2-2; D perhaps matches TRBD2 (7 bases). The CDR3 loop spans 15 amino acids. V dropped 7 bases and J dropped 8 bases, with 20 bases sitting between them. From germline, CDR1 is SGHTA and CDR2 FQGNSA. The CDR3 bases are TGTGCCAGCATCCCCCGGTCCCGGGGGGCTGGGGAGCTGTTTTTT. Translation gives CASIPRSRGAGELFF.

The V and J genes are TRBV6-2 or TRBV6-3 and TRBJ2-7; 9 bases agree with TRBD2. Trimming at V came to 0 bases and at J to 1 base, leaving 7 bases not matched to a gene. The CDR3 extends over 17 amino acids. Germline V lookup: CDR1 MNHEY, CDR2 SVGEGT. The CDR3 loop is CASSYSFLAGWSYEQYF. Written as DNA, the CDR3 is TGTGCCAGCAGTTACTCGTTTCTAGCGGGATGGTCCTACGAGCAGTACTTC.

The chain carries TRBV4-2 and TRBJ2-1; D is undetermined. The V end was cut by 0 bases, the J end by 7 bases, with 4 bases between. Looked up from germline, CDR1 is LGHNA and CDR2 is YNFKEQ. The CDR3 spans 12 residues. CDR3 DNA: TGTGCCAGCAGCCAAGAACAAAATGAGCAGTTCTTC. Translated: CASSQEQNEQFF.

This clonotype was seen more than once but under ten times. The chain has TRBV11-2 and TRBJ2-7; D not resolved. CDR1 is SGHAT, CDR2 FQNNGV, per germline. V lost 5 bases and J 7 bases, leaving 12 bases between the germline ends. The CDR3 consists of 12 residues. CDR3 sequence: CASSRTIEEQYF. DNA for the CDR3: TGTGCCAGCAGCAGGACCATTGAGGAGCAGTACTTC.